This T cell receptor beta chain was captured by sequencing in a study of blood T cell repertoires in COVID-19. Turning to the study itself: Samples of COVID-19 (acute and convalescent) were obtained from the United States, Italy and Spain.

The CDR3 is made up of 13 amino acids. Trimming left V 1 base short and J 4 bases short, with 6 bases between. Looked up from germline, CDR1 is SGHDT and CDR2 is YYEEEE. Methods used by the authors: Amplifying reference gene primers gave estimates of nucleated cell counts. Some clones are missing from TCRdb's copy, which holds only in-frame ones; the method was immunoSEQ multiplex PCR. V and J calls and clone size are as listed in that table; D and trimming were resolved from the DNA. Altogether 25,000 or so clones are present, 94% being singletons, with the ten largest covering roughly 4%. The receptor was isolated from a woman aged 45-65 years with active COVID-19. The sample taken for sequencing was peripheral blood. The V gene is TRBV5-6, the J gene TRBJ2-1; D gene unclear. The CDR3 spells CASSLRRYNEQFF. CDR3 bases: TGTGCCAGCAGCTTGCGGCGGTACAATGAGCAGTTCTTC.